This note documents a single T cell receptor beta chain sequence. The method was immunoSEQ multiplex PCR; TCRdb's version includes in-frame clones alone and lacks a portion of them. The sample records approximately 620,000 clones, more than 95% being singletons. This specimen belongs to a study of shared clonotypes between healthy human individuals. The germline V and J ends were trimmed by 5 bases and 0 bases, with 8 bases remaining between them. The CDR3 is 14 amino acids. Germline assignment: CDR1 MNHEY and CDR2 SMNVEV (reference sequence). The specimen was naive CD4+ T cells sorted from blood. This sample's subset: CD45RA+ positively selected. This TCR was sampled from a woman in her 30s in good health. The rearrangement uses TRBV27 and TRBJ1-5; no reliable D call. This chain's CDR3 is CASSPQYSNQPQHF. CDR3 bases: TGTGCCAGCAGTCCTCAATATAGCAATCAGCCCCAGCATTTT.